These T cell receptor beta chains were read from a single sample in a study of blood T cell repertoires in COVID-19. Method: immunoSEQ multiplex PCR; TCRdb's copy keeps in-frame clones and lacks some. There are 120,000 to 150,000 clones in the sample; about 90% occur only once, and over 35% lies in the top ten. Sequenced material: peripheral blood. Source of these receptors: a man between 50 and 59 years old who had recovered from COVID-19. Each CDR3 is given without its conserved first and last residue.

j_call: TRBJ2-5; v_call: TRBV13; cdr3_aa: ASSLDVGSGETQY
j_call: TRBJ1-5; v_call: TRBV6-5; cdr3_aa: ASRQLYSNQPQH
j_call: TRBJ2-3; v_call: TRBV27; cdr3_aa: ASSRDRGLDTQY
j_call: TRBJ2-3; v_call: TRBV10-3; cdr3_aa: AIRPGTGPDTQY
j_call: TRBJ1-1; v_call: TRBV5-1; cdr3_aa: ASSANSGNTEAF
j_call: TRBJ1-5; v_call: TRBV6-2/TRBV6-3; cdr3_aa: ASSYPRQGQPQH
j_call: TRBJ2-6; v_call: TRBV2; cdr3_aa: ASSERMVSGANVLT
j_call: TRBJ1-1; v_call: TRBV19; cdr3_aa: ASSPQGARTEAF
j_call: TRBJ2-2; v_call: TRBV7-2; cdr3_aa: ASSLAVAGQTGELF
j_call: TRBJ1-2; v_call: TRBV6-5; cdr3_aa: ASSYGDRNGYT
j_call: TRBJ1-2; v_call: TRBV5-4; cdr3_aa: ASSLMEAAGELYGYT
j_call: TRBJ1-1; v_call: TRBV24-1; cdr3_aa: ATRKFGVTEAF
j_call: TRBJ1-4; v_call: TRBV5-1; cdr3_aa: ASSRAGQGNEKLF
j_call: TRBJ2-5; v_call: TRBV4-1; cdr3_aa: ASSQGRLGTSRETQY
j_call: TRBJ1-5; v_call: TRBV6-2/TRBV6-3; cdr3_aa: ASSSGWEPQH
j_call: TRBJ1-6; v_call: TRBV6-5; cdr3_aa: ASSSGGDPGSPLH
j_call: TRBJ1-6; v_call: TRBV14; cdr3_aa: ASSQESKRPFLAIANSPLH
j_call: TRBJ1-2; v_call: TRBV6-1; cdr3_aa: ASSEAGTSGGYT
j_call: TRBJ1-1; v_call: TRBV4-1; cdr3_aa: ASSQVAGMNTEAF
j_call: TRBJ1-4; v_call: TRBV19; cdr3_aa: ASSIRGESEKLF
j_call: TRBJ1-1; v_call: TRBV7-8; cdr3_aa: ASSQNRGNTEAF
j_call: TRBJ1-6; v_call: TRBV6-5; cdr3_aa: ASTAGGADSPLH
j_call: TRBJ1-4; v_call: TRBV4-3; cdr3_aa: ASSLQADGGEKLF
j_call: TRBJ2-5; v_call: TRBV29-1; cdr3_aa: SVASTDRGSVETQY
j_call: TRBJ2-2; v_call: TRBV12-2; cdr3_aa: ASRAGCAGGPGELF
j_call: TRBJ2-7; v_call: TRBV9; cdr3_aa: ASSQTQGVMAEQY
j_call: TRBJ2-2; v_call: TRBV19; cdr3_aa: ASSTSAVAGPNRELF
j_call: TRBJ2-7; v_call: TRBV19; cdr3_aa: ASSARAGGQGSSGEQY
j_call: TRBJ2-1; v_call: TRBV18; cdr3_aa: ASSPLGKKYNEQF
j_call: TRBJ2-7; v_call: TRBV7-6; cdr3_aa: ASSLEGQGSYEQY
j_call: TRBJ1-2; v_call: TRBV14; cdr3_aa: ASSQADRGYGYT